The entry that follows covers one TCR beta chain sequence. Sequencing of TCR beta was performed on blood CD8+ and CD4+ T cells. Reverse transcription of about 0.5 to 1 ug RNA used random hexamers. The authors amplified TCR beta CDR3 across 54 Vbeta and 13 Jbeta using immunoSEQ multiplex PCR. TCRdb passed the immunoSEQ multiplex PCR reads through MiXCR, listing each CDR3 protein once. Altogether around 190,000 distinct CDR3 sequences are present, about 93% being singletons, with the ten largest covering approximately 0.098%. The germline V gene has CDR1 SGHDN and CDR2 FVKESK. V lost 1 base to trimming and J lost 6 bases, with 19 bases between them. CDR3 length: 17 amino acids. This sample was included in a study of CD8 T cells in Susac syndrome.

Sample: CD4+ T cells from PBMCs. This clonotype was sampled from a human donor in good health. The chain couples TRBV14 to TRBJ2-1; possible D gene TRBD2, 5 bases. In DNA, the CDR3 is TGTGCCAGCAGCCAAGTAGGGCGGGTCACGCGTCTCAATGAGCAGTTCTTC. It yields the protein CASSQVGRVTRLNEQFF.